The T cell receptor (beta chain) under discussion was sequenced for a study of blood T cell repertoires in COVID-19. Study information: Acute and convalescent COVID-19 samples came from the United States, Italy and Spain. Sample material is recorded as cDNA or gDNA derived from T cells, B-cell-depleted T cells, or PBMCs.

Recruited during active infection, patients (from Seattle) were subsequently followed longitudinally. There are 16 residues in the CDR3. The germline V gene encodes CDR1 SGHVS and CDR2 FNYEAQ. V dropped 4 bases and J dropped 3 bases, with 19 bases sitting between them. Original processing methods: Using reference gene primer amplification, nucleated cell counts were estimated. Libraries were prepared by immunoSEQ multiplex PCR; TCRdb keeps only in-frame clonotypes and omits some of them. The DNA was the basis for D and trimming; V, J and clone size are from that table. The data contain roughly 190,000 clones, roughly 90% of them singletons. This clone occurred once.

This receptor was obtained from a woman in her fifties or sixties with COVID-19, enrolled during active disease. The J gene is TRBJ2-7, the V gene TRBV7-6; no clear D. The sequenced sample was peripheral blood. The DNA of the CDR3 is TGTGCCAGCAGCTCCCTATCGGCGGAAACGTTCTACGAGCAGTACTTC. It translates to CASSSLSAETFYEQYF. The variable domain in full, with the rest retrieved from reference TRBV7-6 and TRBJ2-7, is GAGVSQSPRYKVTKRGQDVALRCDPISGHVSLYWYRQALGQGPEFLTYFNYEAQQDKSGLPNDRFSAERPEGSISTLTIQRTEQRDSAMYRCASSSLSAETFYEQYFGPGTRLTVT.